Listed here are 25 T cell receptor beta chains from one sample, sequenced in a study of T cell repertoires in cytomegalovirus infection. Via MiXCR, TCRdb re-called the reads, giving one row per CDR3 protein. Altogether 680,000 or so distinct CDR3 sequences are present, around a third being singletons, with the ten largest covering around a sixth. Their target antigens are unknown. This specimen consisted of cultured PBMCs, obtained from culture after CMV antigen stimulation. The receptors derive from a human donor in good health (CMV status not recorded). Some clones in this sample may be carry-over from other donors' samples.

The table lists this clonotype with a few counts. This chain connects TRBV6-1 to TRBJ1-2; tentatively, D is TRBD1 (5 bases). The germline V gene has CDR1 MNHNS and CDR2 SASEGT. The V gene lost 6 bases and the J gene lost 3 bases, with 14 bases spanning the gap. The length of the CDR3 is 14 residues. The CDR3 region is CASRSSGTDYGYTF. The CDR3 nucleotides read TGTGCCAGCAGGTCCTCCGGGACGGACTATGGCTACACCTTC.

This clonotype was seen only a few times. V gene TRBV14 combines with J gene TRBJ1-3; D is unresolved. This CDR3 has 15 amino acids. Germline V CDR1 and CDR2: SGHDN, FVKESK. V was cut by 2 bases and J by 2 bases, with 10 bases left in between. The CDR3 bases are TGTGCCAGCAGCCAATTTTTTTCTCCTGGAAACACCATATATTTT. Amino acid sequence: CASSQFFSPGNTIYF.

The chain combines TRBV11-2 with TRBJ2-3; unclear D gene. The CDR3 extends over 11 amino acids. CDR1 and CDR2 from the germline V gene are SGHAT and FQNNGV. The V and J ends lost 0 bases and 13 bases respectively, with 8 bases between them. CDR3 in DNA: TGTGCCAGCAGCTTAGAATCTGCGGAGTATTTT. Translating gives CASSLESAEYF.

The chain links TRBV7-8 to TRBJ2-1; D not certain. There are 11 residues in the CDR3. The V end was cut by 5 bases, the J end by 8 bases, with 7 bases between. Germline-derived CDR1 and CDR2 are SGHVS and FQNEAQ. CDR3 amino acids: CASSPLDEQFF. The CDR3 bases are TGTGCCAGCAGCCCTCTGGATGAGCAGTTCTTC. Drawing the rest from reference TRBV7-8 and TRBJ2-1, the complete variable domain is GAGVSQSPRYKVAKRGQDVALRCDPISGHVSLFWYQQALGQGPEFLTYFQNEAQLDKSGLPSDRFFAERPEGSVSTLKIQRTQQEDSAVYLCASSPLDEQFFGPGTRLTVL.

The genes are TRBV4-1 and TRBJ2-5, with a possible D match to TRBD1 (6 bases). Germline V gives CDR1 MGHRA, CDR2 YSYEKL. This CDR3 is built from 15 residues. V lost 3 bases and J lost 7, with 18 bases in between. As DNA, the CDR3 is TGCGCCAGCAGCCAGGAAGACCAGGACAGTCGGACCCAGTACTTC. Residues: CASSQEDQDSRTQYF.

J is TRBJ2-3 and V is TRBV20-1; D is undetermined. The germline CDR1 and CDR2 sequences are DFQATT and SNEGSKA (reference sequence). The V end lost 5 bases, the J end lost 5 bases, and 8 bases lay between the germline ends. This CDR3 is 11 amino acids long. CDR3: CSAQREDTQYF. CDR3 nucleotide sequence: TGCAGTGCTCAGAGAGAAGATACGCAGTATTTT.

This clonotype showed up just a few times. V usage is TRBV15 and J usage is TRBJ2-5; no reliable D call. Germline V CDR1 and CDR2: LNHNV, YYDKDF (reference sequence). V was clipped by 0 bases and J by 5 bases, with 7 bases between them. The CDR3 is 13 residues long. This chain's CDR3 is CATSRDRTETQYF. CDR3 nucleotides: TGTGCCACCAGCAGAGATCGCACGGAGACCCAGTACTTC.

This clonotype has just a few counts. The rearrangement joins TRBV28 to TRBJ1-5, with D tentatively TRBD1 (5 bases). CDR3 length: 20 amino acids. Trimming shortened V by 3 bases and J by 0 bases, and 24 bases separated the two germline ends. The germline CDR1 and CDR2 sequences are MDHEN and SYDVKM. CDR3 coding DNA: TGTGCCAGCAGTTTCCATCCCGGGGGGTCAGATACCCATAGCAATCAGCCCCAGCATTTT. As protein: CASSFHPGGSDTHSNQPQHF.

This clonotype occurred a few times. The chain is built from TRBV2 and TRBJ2-7; D may be TRBD1 (5 bases). Germline CDR1 is SNHLY and CDR2 is FYNNEI. This CDR3 has 14 amino acids. Trimming removed 1 base at V and 2 bases at J, with 9 bases between. The CDR3 DNA reads as TGTGCCAGCAGTGAAGGGCAGGGCGCCTACGAGCAGTACTTC. It codes for CASSEGQGAYEQYF.

The J gene is TRBJ1-1, the V gene TRBV3-1; no clear D gene. CDR1 and CDR2 from the germline V gene are LGHDT and YNNKEL (reference sequence). V lost 0 bases and J lost 5, with 7 bases in between. The CDR3 loop spans 13 amino acids. In nucleotides, the CDR3 is TGTGCCAGCAGCCAAGAAAGCGGTACTGAAGCTTTCTTT. The encoded protein is CASSQESGTEAFF.

The sample holds a few counts of this clonotype. The J gene is TRBJ2-5, the V gene TRBV7-2; 8 bases are shared with TRBD2. Trimming removed 5 bases from V and 1 base from J; junction bases left unmatched: 12. Per germline, CDR1 SGHTA and CDR2 FQGNSA. CDR3 length equals 17 residues. CDR3: CASSPRRGAGGQETQYF. The CDR3 DNA sequence: TGTGCCAGCAGCCCGCGGAGGGGTGCGGGGGGCCAAGAGACCCAGTACTTC.

This clonotype occurred a few times. The V call is TRBV11-2, the J call TRBJ2-7; 9 bases fit TRBD1. This CDR3 is built from 16 residues. V was clipped by 0 bases and J by 3 bases; unmatched bases: 6. Germline CDR1 reads SGHAT; CDR2 reads FQNNGV. DNA for the CDR3: TGTGCCAGCAGCTTAGATTTGGAGACAGGGGGCTACGAGCAGTACTTC. Translating it yields CASSLDLETGGYEQYF.

This clonotype was counted a few times. This sequence joins TRBV7-2 and TRBJ2-3, with no clear D. CDR1 and CDR2 (germline): SGHTA, FQGNSA. V was clipped by 5 bases and J by 4 bases, with 13 bases between them. There are 14 residues in the CDR3. CDR3 DNA: TGTGCCAGCAGCCCTCGTTTATCCGCAGATACGCAGTATTTT. Its protein product is CASSPRLSADTQYF.

The chain joins TRBV5-1 to TRBJ2-7, with TRBD2 matching over 13 bases. From germline, CDR1 is SGHRS and CDR2 YFSETQ. V lost 4 bases, J lost 3 bases, and 4 bases stayed unmatched. CDR3 length: 15 residues. In DNA form, the CDR3 reads TGCGCCAGCAGCGAGGGACTAGCGGGGCTCTACGAGCAGTACTTC. This codes for CASSEGLAGLYEQYF.

The J gene is TRBJ1-5, the V gene TRBV20-1; no reliable D call. CDR1 is DFQATT and CDR2 is SNEGSKA in the germline V gene (reference sequence). The CDR3 sequence is 13 residues long. Trimming pared 0 bases from V and 4 bases from J, leaving 7 bases between. The CDR3 region is CSARDPLNQPQHF. The CDR3 bases are TGCAGTGCTAGAGACCCCTTAAATCAGCCCCAGCATTTT.

The DNA for the CDR3 is TGTGCCAGCAGGAACAGACTAGCGGGAGGGCTCAATGAGCAGTTCTTC. As protein: CASRNRLAGGLNEQFF. The V and J genes are TRBV5-4 and TRBJ2-1; TRBD2 agrees at 14 bases. The length of the CDR3 is 16 residues. Germline V gene data show CDR1 as SGHNT and CDR2 as YYREEE (reference sequence). The V segment lost 5 bases and the J segment 6 bases; nucleotides outside the gene matches: 7.

This clonotype was observed a few times. The chain couples TRBV7-2 to TRBJ2-5; TRBD2 agrees at 10 bases. Germline CDR1 is SGHTA and CDR2 is FQGNSA. Trimming took 3 bases from V and 4 from J; bases not matched to a gene: 17. This CDR3 comprises 19 residues. Written as DNA, the CDR3 is TGTGCCAGCAGCTTCTCAGCCGGTGGGAGCGGGGGGGCCCGAGAGACCCAGTACTTC. Amino acids: CASSFSAGGSGGARETQYF.

This clonotype was seen a few times. V and J are TRBV27 and TRBJ2-5; D tentatively reads TRBD1 or TRBD2 (5 bases each). There are 16 residues in the CDR3. The ends were cut back, 5 bases at V and 2 bases at J, with 18 bases in the middle. Germline V CDR1 and CDR2: MNHEY, SMNVEV (reference sequence). The CDR3 DNA reads TGTGCCAGCAGTCCTCCGGGACGAACCCTACAAGAGACCCAGTACTTC. The encoded protein is CASSPPGRTLQETQYF.

V is TRBV28 and J is TRBJ2-4; D gene uncertain. CDR3 length equals 18 residues. CDR1 MDHEN and CDR2 SYDVKM come from the germline V gene. Deletions cut 6 bases from V and 0 bases from J, with 21 bases between. This CDR3 is CASSPFMSPGPAKNIQYF. In DNA, the CDR3 is TGTGCCAGCAGCCCATTTATGTCGCCAGGACCAGCCAAAAACATTCAGTACTTC.

This clonotype was counted ten times or more. CDR3 in DNA: TGTGCCAGCAGTGACAGGGAAAACACTGAAGCTTTCTTT. It is translated as CASSDRENTEAFF. The chain joins TRBV6-4 to TRBJ1-1; D gene ambiguous. V lost 2 bases and J lost 2, with 6 bases in between. The germline gives CDR1 MRHNA, CDR2 SNTAGT. This CDR3 region has 13 residues.

This clonotype has a handful of counts. The CDR3 DNA sequence: TGTGCCAGTAGTATAGTAGGGACAGGTCGGAATGAGCAGTTCTTC. Amino acid sequence: CASSIVGTGRNEQFF. V usage is TRBV19 and J usage is TRBJ2-1; 8 bases agree with TRBD1. V trimming: 1 base; J trimming: 7 bases; junction bases outside the gene matches: 6. This CDR3 region has 15 residues. Looked up from germline, CDR1 is LNHDA and CDR2 is SQIVND (reference sequence).

The V and J genes are TRBV20-1 and TRBJ2-7; TRBD2 aligns across 8 bases. The CDR3 runs 17 residues. Trimming removed 4 bases from V and 1 base from J; junction bases left unmatched: 15. Germline CDR1 reads DFQATT; CDR2 reads SNEGSKA (reference sequence). CDR3 loop: CSATPPFGGGQSYEQYF. The CDR3 bases are TGCAGTGCTACCCCCCCATTTGGCGGGGGGCAATCCTACGAGCAGTACTTC.

This clonotype showed up just a few times. J is TRBJ2-1 and V is TRBV19; 9 bases line up with TRBD2. V shed 0 bases, J shed 9 bases, and the junction held 12 bases outside the gene matches. Germline V lookup: CDR1 LNHDA, CDR2 SQIVND (reference sequence). The CDR3 extends over 17 amino acids. The CDR3 reads CASSIDLGGGAEGEQFF. DNA for the CDR3: TGTGCCAGTAGTATAGATCTTGGCGGGGGGGCCGAAGGTGAGCAGTTCTTC.

This clonotype was seen a few times. The CDR3 nucleotides read TGTGCCAGCAGCCAACCACCGACGGACGGGAGGTCGGGCACAGATACGCAGTATTTT. Its protein is CASSQPPTDGRSGTDTQYF. V and J are TRBV7-8 and TRBJ2-3; 7 bases are shared with TRBD2. The junction had 18 bases not matched to a gene; V was cut back by 5 bases and J by 1 base. CDR1 and CDR2 from the germline V gene are SGHVS and FQNEAQ. CDR3 size: 19 residues.

This chain connects TRBV10-1 to TRBJ2-1, with 9 bases fitting TRBD2. Germline CDR1 is WNHNN and CDR2 is SYGVQD (reference sequence). This CDR3 has 14 residues. The V segment lost 2 bases and the J segment 9 bases; nucleotides outside the gene matches: 5. CDR3 DNA sequence: TGCGCCAGCAGTGAGGGCGGGAGGGCCGTTGAGCAGTTCTTC. The encoded protein is CASSEGGRAVEQFF.